The next 17 T cell receptor beta chains were all read from a single sample in a study of T-cell reconstitution after alpha-beta-depleted transplantation in children. Unique molecular identifiers were built into the TCRbeta library. TCRdb called the PCR reads again in MiXCR, with one record for every CDR3 protein. The table records about 540,000 distinct CDR3 sequences, about 16% of them present only once. The sample was PBMCs from the stem cell graft donor, taken from the stem cell graft. These TCRs come from a human donor who donated a stem cell graft to a child with acute lymphoblastic leukemia.

V is TRBV27 and J is TRBJ2-7; the match to TRBD2 covers 10 bases. CDR3 length: 14 residues. Germline trimming cut 8 bases from V and 5 bases from J; bases unmatched to any gene: 9. Per the germline V gene, CDR1 is MNHEY and CDR2 is SMNVEV (reference sequence). CDR3 nucleotide sequence: TGTGCCAGCGGGAGCGGGAGGGCCATCCACGAGCAGTACTTC. Its translation is CASGSGRAIHEQYF.

The chain carries TRBV20-1 and TRBJ2-1; tentatively, D is TRBD1 or TRBD2 (5 bases each). Germline V gene lookup returns CDR1 DFQATT and CDR2 SNEGSKA (reference sequence). V dropped 4 bases and J dropped 10 bases, with 14 bases sitting between them. The CDR3 loop spans 12 amino acids. The CDR3 DNA reads as TGCAGTGCTACCCAGACCGGGACCGAGCAGTTCTTC. Amino acid sequence: CSATQTGTEQFF.

This clonotype was found a few times. J is TRBJ2-1 and V is TRBV11-2; D is ambiguous. CDR1 is SGHAT, CDR2 FQNNGV, per germline. The CDR3 covers 17 residues. The V end lost 1 base, the J end lost 4 bases, and 17 bases lay between the germline ends. The CDR3 here is CASSLGSGTLGYNEQFF. As DNA, the CDR3 is TGTGCCAGCAGCTTAGGTAGTGGAACATTGGGTTACAATGAGCAGTTCTTC.

The CDR3 nucleotides read TGTGCCACCAGTGATTCAAATTATGGCTACACCTTC. Protein: CATSDSNYGYTF. The chain carries TRBV24-1 and TRBJ1-2; no definite D call. The CDR3 covers 12 residues. V lost 2 bases, J lost 5 bases, and 5 bases lay in between. Germline loops: CDR1 KGHDR, CDR2 SFDVKD.

This clonotype was seen many times. V and J are TRBV12-3 or TRBV12-4 and TRBJ1-2; D unclear. CDR3 length: 10 residues. V was cut by 4 bases and J by 3 bases, with 0 bases left in between. The CDR3 DNA reads TGTGCCAGCAGTTACTATGGCTACACCTTC. Translating it yields CASSYYGYTF.

Only a few counts were recorded for this clonotype. V gene TRBV9 combines with J gene TRBJ1-2; TRBD1 matches 7 bases. The V gene's germline CDR1 is SGDLS and CDR2 YYNGEE. The J segment lost 3 bases and the V segment lost 3 bases, leaving 20 bases of the junction unmatched. This CDR3 region has 19 residues. The CDR3 spells CASSGLRQGAEFVDYGYTF. CDR3 nucleotide sequence: TGTGCCAGCAGCGGACTAAGACAGGGTGCAGAATTCGTGGACTATGGCTACACCTTC.

This clonotype turned up a few times. The V gene is TRBV20-1, the J gene TRBJ2-7; no reliable D call. CDR3 length equals 13 residues. CDR1 is DFQATT, CDR2 SNEGSKA, per germline (reference sequence). The germline V and J ends were trimmed by 0 bases and 4 bases, with 10 bases remaining between them. CDR3 loop: CSARDRQLYEQYF. The CDR3 DNA sequence: TGCAGTGCTAGAGATAGGCAGCTATACGAGCAGTACTTC.

In its sample, this clonotype was seen a few times. The chain employs TRBV5-1 and TRBJ2-3; unclear D gene. Deletions cut 7 bases from V and 9 bases from J, with 15 bases between. This CDR3 region has 12 residues. Per the germline V gene, CDR1 is SGHRS and CDR2 is YFSETQ. CDR3 bases: TGCGCCAGCGGCGTCCTGGCGGCAACGCAGTATTTT. Protein: CASGVLAATQYF.

The chain is built from TRBV7-3 and TRBJ2-3; 9 nucleotides agree with TRBD1. This CDR3 contains 15 residues. V lost 5 bases and J lost 5; bases outside the gene matches: 8. CDR1 is SGHTA, CDR2 FQGTGA, per germline. The DNA of the CDR3 is TGTGCCAGCAGCGCACCACAGGGGGCATTAGATACGCAGTATTTT. Translation: CASSAPQGALDTQYF.

The gene calls are TRBV6-5 and TRBJ2-1; perhaps TRBD2 as D (5 bases). This CDR3 has 14 residues. V was clipped by 2 bases and J by 6 bases, with 11 bases between them. Germline CDR1 MNHEY, CDR2 SVGAGI. The CDR3 DNA reads as TGTGCCAGCAGTTACCCTGGAGGATTCAATGAGCAGTTCTTC. It yields the protein CASSYPGGFNEQFF.

This clonotype has more than one count but fewer than ten. V is TRBV15 and J is TRBJ2-7; D is undetermined. Germline V gene lookup returns CDR1 LNHNV and CDR2 YYDKDF (reference sequence). Trimming removed 0 bases from V and 2 bases from J, with 8 bases in between. The CDR3 covers 14 residues. CDR3 sequence (DNA): TGTGCCACCAGCAGAGAGTCACCTCCCTACGAGCAGTACTTC. Translation gives CATSRESPPYEQYF.

The CDR3 sequence is CSAHLAGVGETQYF. CDR3 DNA sequence: TGCAGTGCGCACCTAGCGGGAGTGGGAGAGACCCAGTACTTC. This sequence joins TRBV20-1 and TRBJ2-5; 10 nucleotides agree with TRBD2. There are 14 residues in the CDR3. Germline assignment: CDR1 DFQATT and CDR2 SNEGSKA (reference sequence). J gave up 4 bases and V 6 bases, and 8 bases lay outside the gene matches.

In this sample, this clonotype turned up a few times. The chain couples TRBV20-1 to TRBJ2-7; 12 nucleotides line up with TRBD1. Germline lookup yields CDR1 DFQATT and CDR2 SNEGSKA (reference sequence). The CDR3 length is 15 residues. The V gene end was trimmed by 5 bases and the J gene end by 1 base; junction bases not matched to a gene: 6. CDR3 in amino acids: CSAGPGQGASYEQYF. In DNA form, the CDR3 reads TGCAGTGCTGGACCGGGACAGGGGGCATCCTACGAGCAGTACTTC.

The CDR3 DNA reads as TGTGCCATCAGGGGTGCGGGCGACACAGATACGCAGTATTTT. It translates to CAIRGAGDTDTQYF. The chain is built from TRBV10-3 and TRBJ2-3, with D tentatively TRBD2 (5 bases). CDR1 ENHRY and CDR2 SYGVKD come from the germline V gene. V was cut by 6 bases and J by 2 bases, with 12 bases left in between. This CDR3 region has 14 residues.

The rearrangement links TRBV15 to TRBJ2-1, with 8 bases lining up with TRBD2. The CDR3 extends over 17 amino acids. Trimming removed 5 bases from V and 3 bases from J; junction bases left unmatched: 12. CDR1 and CDR2 from the germline V gene are LNHNV and YYDKDF (reference sequence). CDR3 region: CATSGPYTSGLYNEQFF. The CDR3 DNA sequence: TGTGCCACCAGCGGACCCTATACTAGCGGCCTCTACAATGAGCAGTTCTTC. The full variable domain, rest sourced from reference TRBV15 and TRBJ2-1, is DAMVIQNPRYQVTQFGKPVTLSCSQTLNHNVMYWYQQKSSQAPKLLFHYYDKDFNNEADTPDNFQSRRPNTSFCFLDIRSPGLGDTAMYLCATSGPYTSGLYNEQFFGPGTRLTVL.

This sequence joins TRBV20-1 and TRBJ2-3; weak D call: TRBD2 (5 bases). Germline CDR1 and CDR2: DFQATT and SNEGSKA (reference sequence). V was cut by 3 bases and J by 4 bases, with 17 bases left in between. The CDR3 loop spans 15 amino acids. As DNA, the CDR3 is TGCAGTGCTAGGAAGGACTCCCTAGGGCCAGATACGCAGTATTTT. Its translation is CSARKDSLGPDTQYF.

The chain combines TRBV2 with TRBJ2-1; 8 bases fit TRBD2. Germline values: CDR1 SNHLY, CDR2 FYNNEI. This CDR3 contains 16 residues. Trimming removed 5 bases from V and 8 bases from J; junction bases left unmatched: 14. The CDR3 bases are TGTGCCAGCAGTATTAAGCGGGAGAGAGGAGGGGATGAGCAGTTCTTC. Amino acid sequence: CASSIKRERGGDEQFF.